This TCR beta chain was obtained from a study of shared clonotypes between healthy human individuals. About the study: CD8 memory received one plate per donor, CD8 naive two, CD4 memory three and CD4 naive three.

Concerning this clone: What it binds is not known.

Naive CD8 cells were CD45RO-negative, positively selected for CCR7, excluding terminally differentiated effector memory CD45RA+ cells. Study-level findings and limits: Genetic and exposure-history diversity was limited by the few donors.

The ends were cut back, 7 bases at V and 8 bases at J, with 20 bases in the middle. Germline CDR1 and CDR2: MNHEY and SMNVEV (reference sequence). The length of the CDR3 is 14 residues. Each subset's genomic DNA was shared equally among a number of immunoSEQ plates. Original methodology: Because ImmunoSEQ provided only junction sequences with no quality scores, the filtering differed. Repertoires were generated with immunoSEQ multiplex PCR, while TCRdb's copy carries only in-frame clones and drops some. D and trimming were read from the DNA, whereas the V and J calls and clone size are those reported in that table. The sample shows about 2 million clones, about 95% of them seen only once.

Sequencing used naive CD8+ T cells sorted from blood. This sequence joins TRBV27 and TRBJ1-2; D is unresolved. This receptor was obtained from a young man in good health. The DNA of the CDR3 is TGTGCCAGCACCTCTTTAGAGGGAGCGAAAGGCTACACCTTC. Protein: CASTSLEGAKGYTF.